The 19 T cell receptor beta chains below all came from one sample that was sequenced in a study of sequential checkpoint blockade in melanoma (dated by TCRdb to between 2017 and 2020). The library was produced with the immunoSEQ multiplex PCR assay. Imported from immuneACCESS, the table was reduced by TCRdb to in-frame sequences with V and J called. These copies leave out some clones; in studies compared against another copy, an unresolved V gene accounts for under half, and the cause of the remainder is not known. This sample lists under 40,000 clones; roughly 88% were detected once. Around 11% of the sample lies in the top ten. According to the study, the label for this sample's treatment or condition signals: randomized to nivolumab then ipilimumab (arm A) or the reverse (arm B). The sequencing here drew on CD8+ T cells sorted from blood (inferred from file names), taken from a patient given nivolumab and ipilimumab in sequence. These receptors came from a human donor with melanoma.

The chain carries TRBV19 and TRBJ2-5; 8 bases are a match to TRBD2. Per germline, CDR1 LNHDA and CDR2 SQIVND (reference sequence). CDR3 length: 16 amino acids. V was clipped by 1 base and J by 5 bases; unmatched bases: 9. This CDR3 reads CASSIASGHPVETQYF. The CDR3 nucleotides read TGTGCCAGTAGTATAGCTAGCGGGCATCCCGTGGAGACCCAGTACTTC. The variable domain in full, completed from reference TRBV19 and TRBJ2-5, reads DGGITQSPKYLFRKEGQNVTLSCEQNLNHDAMYWYRQDPGQGLRLIYYSQIVNDFQKGDIAEGYSVSREKKESFPLTVTSAQKNPTAFYLCASSIASGHPVETQYFGPGTRLLVL.

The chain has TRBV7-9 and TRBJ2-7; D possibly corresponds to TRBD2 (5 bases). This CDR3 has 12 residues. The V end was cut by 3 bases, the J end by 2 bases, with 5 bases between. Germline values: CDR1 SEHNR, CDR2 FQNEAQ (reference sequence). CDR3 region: CASSFGTYEQYF. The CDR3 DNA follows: TGTGCCAGCAGCTTCGGGACCTACGAGCAGTACTTC.

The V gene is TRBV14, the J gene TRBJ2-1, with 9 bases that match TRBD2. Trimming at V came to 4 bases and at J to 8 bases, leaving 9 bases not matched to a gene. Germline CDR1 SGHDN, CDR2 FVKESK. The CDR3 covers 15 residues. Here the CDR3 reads CASSPRVAGVHEQFF. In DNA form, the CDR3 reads TGTGCCAGCAGCCCGCGAGTAGCGGGAGTACATGAGCAGTTCTTC.

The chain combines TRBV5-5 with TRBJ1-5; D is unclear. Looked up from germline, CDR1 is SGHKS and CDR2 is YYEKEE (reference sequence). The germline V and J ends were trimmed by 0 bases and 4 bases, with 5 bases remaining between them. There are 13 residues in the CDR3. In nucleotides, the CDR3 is TGTGCCAGCAGCTTGGAGCTAAATCAGCCCCAGCATTTT. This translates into CASSLELNQPQHF.

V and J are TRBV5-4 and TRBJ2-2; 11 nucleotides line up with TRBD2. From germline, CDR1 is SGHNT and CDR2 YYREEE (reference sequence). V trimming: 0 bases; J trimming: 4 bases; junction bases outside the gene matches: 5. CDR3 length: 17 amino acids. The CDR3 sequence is CASSLELAGVITGELFF. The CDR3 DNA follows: TGTGCCAGCAGCTTGGAACTAGCGGGAGTGATCACCGGGGAGCTGTTTTTT.

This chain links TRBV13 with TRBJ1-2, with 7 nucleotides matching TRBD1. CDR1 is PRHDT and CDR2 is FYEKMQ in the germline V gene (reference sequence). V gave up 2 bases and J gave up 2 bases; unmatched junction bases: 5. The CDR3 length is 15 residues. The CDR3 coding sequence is TGTGCCAGCAGCTTAAGTCCGGGACAGAACTATGGCTACACCTTC. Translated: CASSLSPGQNYGYTF.

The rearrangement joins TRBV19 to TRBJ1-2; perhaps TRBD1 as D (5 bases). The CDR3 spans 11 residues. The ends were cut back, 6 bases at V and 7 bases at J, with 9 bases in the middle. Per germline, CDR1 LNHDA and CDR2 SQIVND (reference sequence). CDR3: CASRTGSGYTF. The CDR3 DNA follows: TGTGCCAGTAGAACAGGTTCTGGCTACACCTTC. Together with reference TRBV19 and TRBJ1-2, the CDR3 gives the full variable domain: DGGITQSPKYLFRKEGQNVTLSCEQNLNHDAMYWYRQDPGQGLRLIYYSQIVNDFQKGDIAEGYSVSREKKESFPLTVTSAQKNPTAFYLCASRTGSGYTFGSGTRLTVV.

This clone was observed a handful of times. The CDR3 loop reads CASSPGTSGYEQYV. The CDR3 nucleotides read TGTGCCAGCTCACCAGGGACTAGCGGTTACGAGCAGTACGTC. The V call is TRBV18, the J call TRBJ2-7; TRBD2 agrees at 11 bases. The V gene end was trimmed by 2 bases and the J gene end by 4 bases; junction bases not matched to a gene: 1. Germline V gene lookup returns CDR1 KGHSH and CDR2 LQKENI. The CDR3 is 14 residues long.

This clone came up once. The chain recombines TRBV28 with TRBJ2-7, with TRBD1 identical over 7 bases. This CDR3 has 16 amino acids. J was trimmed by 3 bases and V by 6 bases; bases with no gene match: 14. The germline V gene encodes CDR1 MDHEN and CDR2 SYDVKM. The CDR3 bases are TGTGCCAGCAGCACTGCGGAAGGACAGGCCAACTACGAGCAGTACTTC. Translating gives CASSTAEGQANYEQYF.

Written as DNA, the CDR3 is TGTGCCAGTATTGATAGAGGGACAGGGGACACTGAAGCTTTCTTT. Translation: CASIDRGTGDTEAFF. The V gene is TRBV19, the J gene TRBJ1-1, with TRBD1 identical over 10 bases. The CDR3 extends over 15 amino acids. Germline loops: CDR1 LNHDA, CDR2 SQIVND (reference sequence). J gave up 3 bases and V 7 bases, and 8 bases lay outside the gene matches.

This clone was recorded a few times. This CDR3 is CASSLWTSGSHEQFF. Here the CDR3 DNA reads TGTGCCAGTAGTCTCTGGACTAGCGGGAGCCATGAGCAGTTCTTC. The gene calls are TRBV19 and TRBJ2-1, with 13 nucleotides matching TRBD2. Germline V CDR1 and CDR2: LNHDA, SQIVND (reference sequence). This CDR3 is built from 15 residues. V lost 5 bases to trimming and J lost 8 bases; unmatched junction nucleotides: 6.

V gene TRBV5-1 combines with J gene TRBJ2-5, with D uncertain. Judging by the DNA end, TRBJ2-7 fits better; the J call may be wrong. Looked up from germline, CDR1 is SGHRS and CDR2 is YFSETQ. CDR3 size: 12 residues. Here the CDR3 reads CASRATTYEQYF. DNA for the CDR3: TGCGCCAGCAGGGCGACAACCTACGAGCAGTACTTC.

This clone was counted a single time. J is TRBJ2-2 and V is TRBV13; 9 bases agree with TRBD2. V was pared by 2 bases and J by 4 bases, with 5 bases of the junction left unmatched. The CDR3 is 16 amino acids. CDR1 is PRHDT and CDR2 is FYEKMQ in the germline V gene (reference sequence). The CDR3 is CASSLRGLARTGELFF. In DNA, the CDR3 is TGTGCCAGCAGCTTAAGGGGACTAGCACGCACCGGGGAGCTGTTTTTT. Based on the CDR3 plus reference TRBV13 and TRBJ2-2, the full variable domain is AAGVIQSPRHLIKEKRETATLKCYPIPRHDTVYWYQQGPGQDPQFLISFYEKMQSDKGSIPDRFSAQQFSDYHSELNMSSLELGDSALYFCASSLRGLARTGELFFGEGSRLTVL.

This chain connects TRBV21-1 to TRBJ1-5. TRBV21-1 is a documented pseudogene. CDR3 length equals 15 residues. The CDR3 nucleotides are TGTGCCAGCAGCAAGTGGCCCTGGGAGAATCAGCCCCAGCATTTT. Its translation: CASSKWPWENQPQHF.

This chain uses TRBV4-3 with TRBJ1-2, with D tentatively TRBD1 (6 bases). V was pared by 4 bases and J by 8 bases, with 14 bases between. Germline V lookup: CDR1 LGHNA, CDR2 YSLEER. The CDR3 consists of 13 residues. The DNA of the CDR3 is TGCGCCAGCAGCCCCCGGGGGGGCCGAGGCTACACCTTC. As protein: CASSPRGGRGYTF.

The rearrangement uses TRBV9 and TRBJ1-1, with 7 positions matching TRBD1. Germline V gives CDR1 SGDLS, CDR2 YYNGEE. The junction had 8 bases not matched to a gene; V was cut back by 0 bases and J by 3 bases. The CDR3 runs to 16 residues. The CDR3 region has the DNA TGTGCCAGCAGCGTAGTGGCCACAGGGGACCACACTGAAGCTTTCTTT. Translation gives CASSVVATGDHTEAFF.

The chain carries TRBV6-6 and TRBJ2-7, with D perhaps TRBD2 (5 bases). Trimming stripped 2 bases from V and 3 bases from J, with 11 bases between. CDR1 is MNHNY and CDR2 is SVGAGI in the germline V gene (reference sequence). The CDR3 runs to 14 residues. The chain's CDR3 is CASSYGRTRYEQYV. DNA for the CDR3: TGTGCCAGCAGTTACGGACGGACTCGCTACGAGCAGTACGTC.

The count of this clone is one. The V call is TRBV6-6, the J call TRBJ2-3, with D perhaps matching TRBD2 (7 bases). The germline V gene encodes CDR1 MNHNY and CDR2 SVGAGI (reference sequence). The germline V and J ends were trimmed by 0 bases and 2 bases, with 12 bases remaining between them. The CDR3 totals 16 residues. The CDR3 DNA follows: TGTGCCAGCAGTTACTCCGGGGGGACAAACACAGATACGCAGTATTTT. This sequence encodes CASSYSGGTNTDTQYF.

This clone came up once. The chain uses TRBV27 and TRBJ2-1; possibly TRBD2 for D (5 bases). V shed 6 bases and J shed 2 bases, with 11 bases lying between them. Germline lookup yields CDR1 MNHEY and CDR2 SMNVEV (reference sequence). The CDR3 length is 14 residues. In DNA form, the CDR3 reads TGTGCCAGCAGCCTAGCTGGAGCCTACAATGAGCAGTTCTTC. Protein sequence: CASSLAGAYNEQFF.